These 12 T cell receptor beta chains were sequenced from one sample in a study of T cell responses to AZD1222 COVID-19 vaccine. Sequencing was performed with immunoSEQ multiplex PCR; in TCRdb, only in-frame clones are kept and a portion is missing. The sample yields around 160,000 clones, 75% to 95% seen once. This specimen was peripheral blood, taken on day 0 of MenACWY control vaccination. Receptor source: an adult in good health.

This chain links TRBV12-3 or TRBV12-4 with TRBJ1-1; D gene uncertain. V was pared by 3 bases and J by 3 bases, with 8 bases between. The CDR3 spans 13 residues. The CDR3 here is CASSFVGYTEAFF. The CDR3 bases are TGTGCCAGCAGTTTTGTGGGGTACACTGAAGCTTTCTTT.

The V and J genes are TRBV2 and TRBJ2-3; 7 nucleotides match TRBD2. Losses at the gene ends were 7 bases for V and 6 bases for J; bases not matched to a gene: 10. Germline V gene sequence: CDR1 SNHLY, CDR2 FYNNEI. The CDR3 totals 14 residues. The CDR3 sequence: CASTTSVIRDTQYF. As DNA, the CDR3 is TGTGCCAGCACAACTAGCGTTATAAGGGATACGCAGTATTTT. The complete variable domain, with remaining parts taken from reference TRBV2 and TRBJ2-3, reads EPEVTQTPSHQVTQMGQEVILRCVPISNHLYFYWYRQILGQKVEFLVSFYNNEISEKSEIFDDQFSVERPDGSNFTLKIRSTKLEDSAMYFCASTTSVIRDTQYFGPGTRLTVL.

This clone was seen only a few times. V usage is TRBV10-3 and J usage is TRBJ1-2; D is undetermined. The CDR3 loop spans 14 amino acids. Deletions cut 6 bases from V and 8 bases from J, with 19 bases between. The germline V gene has CDR1 ENHRY and CDR2 SYGVKD. The CDR3 DNA sequence: TGTGCCATCAGGATAACCGGGCCTCCTCTAGGCTACACCTTC. Its protein product is CAIRITGPPLGYTF.

The rearrangement joins TRBV6-5 to TRBJ2-1; 10 bases fit TRBD2. Germline lookup yields CDR1 MNHEY and CDR2 SVGAGI. Unmatched junction bases numbered 5, after V lost 9 bases and J lost 6 bases. This CDR3 spans 13 amino acids. CDR3 DNA: TGTGCCAGTCGACTAGCGGGTTCCAATGAGCAGTTCTTC. Its protein product is CASRLAGSNEQFF.

The rearrangement joins TRBV2 to TRBJ1-3; TRBD1 matches 7 bases. The CDR3 is made up of 14 amino acids. Germline CDR1 is SNHLY and CDR2 is FYNNEI. V was clipped by 6 bases and J by 1 base; unmatched bases: 3. CDR3 amino acids: CASRPTGSGNTIYF. CDR3 coding DNA: TGTGCCAGCAGGCCGACAGGGTCTGGAAACACCATATATTTT.

J is TRBJ1-4 and V is TRBV18; D is undetermined. Germline V gene lookup returns CDR1 KGHSH and CDR2 LQKENI. Deletions cut 3 bases from V and 3 bases from J, with 14 bases between. The CDR3 runs 16 residues. CDR3 bases: TGTGCCAGCTCACCTTTAGGCCGAGGCTCTAATGAAAAACTGTTTTTT. Its protein is CASSPLGRGSNEKLFF.

The CDR3 sequence: CASSVGTGANYGYTF. CDR3 in DNA: TGCGCCAGCAGCGTCGGGACAGGAGCTAACTATGGCTACACCTTC. J is TRBJ1-2 and V is TRBV5-1; 8 bases match TRBD1. Germline values: CDR1 SGHRS, CDR2 YFSETQ. J was trimmed by 0 bases and V by 4 bases; bases with no gene match: 5. CDR3 size: 15 residues.

The V call is TRBV5-1, the J call TRBJ2-7, with D unresolved. Germline V gene lookup returns CDR1 SGHRS and CDR2 YFSETQ. This CDR3 region has 11 residues. The V end lost 1 base, the J end lost 5 bases, and 4 bases lay between the germline ends. The CDR3 loop is CASSLKNEQYF. The CDR3 region has the DNA TGCGCCAGCAGCTTGAAAAACGAGCAGTACTTC.

The chain recombines TRBV10-3 with TRBJ2-2, with D possibly being TRBD1 or TRBD2 (5 bases each). Germline V CDR1 and CDR2: ENHRY, SYGVKD. Trimming left V 4 bases short and J 7 bases short, with 16 bases between. This CDR3 is 15 amino acids long. The CDR3 protein is CAISGSGTLGGELFF. The CDR3 nucleotides are TGTGCCATCAGTGGCTCAGGGACGTTAGGCGGGGAGCTGTTTTTT.

The chain couples TRBV7-3 to TRBJ2-1; the D gene is possibly TRBD2 (6 bases). In germline, CDR1 is SGHTA, CDR2 FQGTGA. Between the trimmed V and J ends, which lost 5 bases and 5 bases, there was a span of 22 bases. The CDR3 has 17 amino acids. In DNA form, the CDR3 reads TGTGCCAGCAGCCCCATGGTGGGGGGACCCACCCACAATGAGCAGTTCTTC. Protein sequence: CASSPMVGGPTHNEQFF.

This clone was counted between two and nine times. Other DNA sequences in the same sample also yield this CDR3. The chain employs TRBV5-6 and TRBJ1-2; D is undetermined. The ends were cut back, 2 bases at V and 0 bases at J, with 8 bases in the middle. The CDR3 is 14 amino acids. The germline V gene has CDR1 SGHDT and CDR2 YYEEEE. CDR3 amino acids: CASSFGQANYGYTF. CDR3 DNA: TGTGCCAGCAGCTTCGGCCAGGCTAACTATGGCTACACCTTC.

The V and J genes are TRBV28 and TRBJ1-3, with TRBD1 matching over 9 bases. The CDR3 contains 15 residues. Germline trimming cut 6 bases from V and 4 bases from J; bases unmatched to any gene: 7. Per germline, CDR1 MDHEN and CDR2 SYDVKM. The CDR3 nucleotides are TGTGCCAGCAGAGAGGGACAGGGATCAGGAAACACCATATATTTT. Translated: CASREGQGSGNTIYF.